One sample yielded the 27 T cell receptor beta chains listed below, sequenced in a study of blood T cell repertoires in COVID-19. Profiled with immunoSEQ multiplex PCR; TCRdb holds only in-frame clones, not every one. The table lists about 54,000 clones, about nine tenths of them singletons. Sequenced input: peripheral blood. The receptors were gathered from a woman in her 40s with active COVID-19.

The chain uses TRBV24-1 and TRBJ1-2; D might be TRBD1 (5 bases). Germline V gene sequence: CDR1 KGHDR, CDR2 SFDVKD. Trimming took 8 bases from V and 8 from J, leaving 14 bases between them. CDR3 length: 12 amino acids. DNA of the CDR3: TGTGCCACCAAGGAGGGGCCGTCCGGCTACACCTTC. This translates into CATKEGPSGYTF.

The chain recombines TRBV5-1 with TRBJ1-2, with TRBD1 matching over 7 bases. With 5 bases clipped from V and 2 bases from J, the junction kept 12 bases outside the gene matches. CDR3 size: 16 residues. CDR1 is SGHRS and CDR2 is YFSETQ in the germline V gene. This chain's CDR3 is CASSPGQSQNNYGYTF. Here the CDR3 DNA reads TGCGCCAGCAGTCCGGGACAGTCGCAAAACAACTATGGCTACACCTTC.

The chain links TRBV7-2 to TRBJ2-5; a weak D match, TRBD1 (6 bases). Trimming removed 5 bases at V and 4 bases at J, with 17 bases between. Germline loops: CDR1 SGHTA, CDR2 FQGNSA. The CDR3 length is 15 residues. CDR3 amino acids: CASSQNMGAVETQYF. The CDR3 DNA follows: TGTGCCAGCAGCCAAAATATGGGGGCTGTAGAGACCCAGTACTTC.

This chain connects TRBV2 to TRBJ1-2; 7 bases are a match to TRBD1. Germline trimming cut 5 bases from V and 4 bases from J; bases unmatched to any gene: 4. This CDR3 is 13 amino acids long. CDR1 is SNHLY and CDR2 is FYNNEI in the germline V gene. CDR3 amino acids: CASSRDSSYGYTF. CDR3 nucleotide sequence: TGTGCCAGCAGTCGGGACAGCTCCTATGGCTACACCTTC. The complete variable domain, with remaining parts taken from reference TRBV2 and TRBJ1-2, reads EPEVTQTPSHQVTQMGQEVILRCVPISNHLYFYWYRQILGQKVEFLVSFYNNEISEKSEIFDDQFSVERPDGSNFTLKIRSTKLEDSAMYFCASSRDSSYGYTFGSGTRLTVV.

The V gene is TRBV5-1, the J gene TRBJ2-3, with 11 bases fitting TRBD2. With V trimmed by 6 bases and J by 6 bases, 9 bases remained unmatched. CDR3 size: 15 residues. CDR1 SGHRS and CDR2 YFSETQ come from the germline V gene. CDR3 coding DNA: TGCGCCAGCAACGTAGCGGGGGGGTTCAAGGATACGCAGTATTTT. Translation gives CASNVAGGFKDTQYF.

This chain uses TRBV19 with TRBJ1-4; 7 bases are shared with TRBD1. This CDR3 contains 11 residues. Germline lookup yields CDR1 LNHDA and CDR2 SQIVND (reference sequence). Losses at the gene ends were 6 bases for V and 9 bases for J; bases not matched to a gene: 1. In nucleotides, the CDR3 is TGTGCCAGTAGGGACAGGAAAAAACTGTTTTTT. Translation: CASRDRKKLFF.

This clone was detected a few times. The gene calls are TRBV7-8 and TRBJ2-5; 12 nucleotides align to TRBD2. The germline V gene has CDR1 SGHVS and CDR2 FQNEAQ. The CDR3 totals 17 residues. V lost 3 bases to trimming and J lost 5 bases; unmatched junction nucleotides: 10. For the CDR3, the DNA is TGTGCCAGCAGCTTTGAACCTAGCGGGGGGGCCAGTGAGACCCAGTACTTC. Translation gives CASSFEPSGGASETQYF.

The chain employs TRBV18 and TRBJ2-7; 9 bases line up with TRBD1. V lost 3 bases to trimming and J lost 2 bases; unmatched junction nucleotides: 8. Germline lookup yields CDR1 KGHSH and CDR2 LQKENI. The CDR3 is made up of 16 amino acids. The CDR3 reads CASSPDGQGFTYEQYF. In DNA, the CDR3 is TGTGCCAGCTCACCGGATGGACAGGGGTTTACCTACGAGCAGTACTTC. Variable domain in full (rest from reference TRBV18 and TRBJ2-7): NAGVMQNPRHLVRRRGQEARLRCSPMKGHSHVYWYRQLPEEGLKFMVYLQKENIIDESGMPKERFSAEFPKEGPSILRIQQVVRGDSAAYFCASSPDGQGFTYEQYFGPGTRLTVT.

The V gene is TRBV28, the J gene TRBJ1-4; perhaps TRBD1 as D (6 bases). Germline lookup yields CDR1 MDHEN and CDR2 SYDVKM. The CDR3 is made up of 16 amino acids. Between the trimmed V and J ends, which lost 1 base and 4 bases, there was a span of 13 bases. The CDR3 loop reads CASSLSSGAINEKLFF. CDR3 sequence (DNA): TGTGCCAGCAGTTTATCTTCAGGGGCCATTAATGAAAAACTGTTTTTT.

In its sample, this clone was seen once. The DNA of the CDR3 is TGCGCCAGCAGCCAAGATTTGCAGGGGCTCGGGAATGAGCAGTTCTTC. Encoded protein: CASSQDLQGLGNEQFF. This sequence joins TRBV4-3 and TRBJ2-1, with D possibly being TRBD1 (6 bases). There are 16 residues in the CDR3. From germline, CDR1 is LGHNA and CDR2 YSLEER. V was pared by 0 bases and J by 7 bases, with 16 bases between.

The chain recombines TRBV9 with TRBJ2-3; 12 bases line up with TRBD2. The junction had 6 bases not matched to a gene; V was cut back by 3 bases and J by 4 bases. The CDR3 spans 16 residues. Germline-derived CDR1 and CDR2 are SGDLS and YYNGEE. DNA of the CDR3: TGTGCCAGCAGCGCACGACTAGCGGGGGCAGCAGATACGCAGTATTTT. Translating gives CASSARLAGAADTQYF.

V gene TRBV7-2 combines with J gene TRBJ1-6; D is undetermined. The CDR3 length is 14 residues. Deletions cut 3 bases from V and 1 base from J, with 4 bases between. Germline lookup yields CDR1 SGHTA and CDR2 FQGNSA. The CDR3 DNA reads as TGTGCCAGCAGCTTTAGATCCTATAATTCACCCCTCCACTTT. Its protein product is CASSFRSYNSPLHF.

The chain employs TRBV29-1 and TRBJ1-1; TRBD1 is a possible D gene (6 bases). Germline values: CDR1 SQVTM, CDR2 ANQGSEA. The CDR3 has 13 residues. V dropped 7 bases and J dropped 0 bases, with 12 bases sitting between them. The CDR3 sequence: CSAFRDMNTEAFF. The CDR3 DNA follows: TGCAGCGCCTTTCGGGACATGAACACTGAAGCTTTCTTT.

The chain combines TRBV7-8 with TRBJ1-1; 8 nucleotides agree with TRBD1. Germline CDR1 reads SGHVS; CDR2 reads FQNEAQ. Trimming took 10 bases from V and 4 from J; bases not matched to a gene: 8. The CDR3 contains 13 residues. CDR3 sequence reads: CATAQGVVTEAFF. The CDR3, as DNA: TGTGCCACCGCACAGGGGGTAGTCACTGAAGCTTTCTTT.

The chain is built from TRBV11-2 and TRBJ1-1, with a weak D call TRBD1 (6 bases). Germline V gives CDR1 SGHAT, CDR2 FQNNGV. V lost 2 bases and J 5 bases, leaving 12 bases between the germline ends. This CDR3 is 14 amino acids long. CDR3: CASSLRGGETEAFF. DNA for the CDR3: TGTGCCAGCAGCTTAAGGGGGGGGGAAACTGAAGCTTTCTTT.

The chain links TRBV4-2 to TRBJ2-1, with 7 bases that match TRBD2. This CDR3 has 17 amino acids. Germline V gene lookup returns CDR1 LGHNA and CDR2 YNFKEQ. After removal of 4 bases from V and 9 bases from J, the junction contained 18 bases not matched to a gene. For the CDR3, the DNA is TGTGCCAGCAGCCCCCCCGTTGTAGGACTAGAAAGCGGTGAGCAGTTCTTC. The encoded protein is CASSPPVVGLESGEQFF.

The CDR3 DNA reads TGTGCCAGCAGTATTTCTGGAAACACCATATATTTT. Translation gives CASSISGNTIYF. The chain is built from TRBV7-9 and TRBJ1-3; D is uncertain. Germline CDR1 reads SEHNR; CDR2 reads FQNEAQ (reference sequence). The CDR3 loop spans 12 amino acids. The V and J ends lost 6 bases and 1 base respectively, with 4 bases between them.

The chain recombines TRBV2 with TRBJ1-1; no firm D call. The CDR3 runs 13 residues. Germline V gene data show CDR1 as SNHLY and CDR2 as FYNNEI. Trimming stripped 6 bases from V and 1 base from J, with 9 bases between. In nucleotides, the CDR3 is TGTGCCAGCAGGCTAAGTCAGAACACTGAAGCTTTCTTT. It is translated as CASRLSQNTEAFF.

The chain recombines TRBV19 with TRBJ2-6, with 10 nucleotides matching TRBD1. In germline, CDR1 is LNHDA, CDR2 SQIVND (reference sequence). The CDR3 covers 17 residues. Trimming took 4 bases from V and 3 from J; bases not matched to a gene: 6. The DNA of the CDR3 is TGTGCCAGTAGTAACGACGGGACAGGGGTTGGGGCCAACGTCCTGACTTTC. Amino acids: CASSNDGTGVGANVLTF.

This chain uses TRBV29-1 with TRBJ1-2, with D maybe TRBD1 (6 bases). The CDR3 is 13 amino acids. Germline CDR1 reads SQVTM; CDR2 reads ANQGSEA. V dropped 0 bases and J dropped 6 bases, with 11 bases sitting between them. The CDR3 nucleotides are TGCAGCGTTGAAGAGGGGGCGCGGAATGGCTACACCTTC. Translated, it gives CSVEEGARNGYTF.

This chain joins TRBV6-5 and TRBJ2-3; possibly TRBD1 for D (6 bases). The CDR3 is 13 amino acids. Germline-derived CDR1 and CDR2 are MNHEY and SVGAGI. Trimming removed 7 bases at V and 5 bases at J, with 13 bases between. In DNA form, the CDR3 reads TGTGCCAGCATCACACCGGGACAAGATACGCAGTATTTT. It yields the protein CASITPGQDTQYF.

In its sample, this clone was seen once. The rearrangement joins TRBV5-8 to TRBJ2-5; 9 nucleotides line up with TRBD2. Germline values: CDR1 SGHTS, CDR2 YDEGEE. The length of the CDR3 is 17 residues. The junction had 6 bases not matched to a gene; V was cut back by 0 bases and J by 0 bases. CDR3 in DNA: TGTGCCAGCAGCTTGGAGGGGACTAGCTTCCACCAAGAGACCCAGTACTTC. Translation gives CASSLEGTSFHQETQYF. The whole variable domain, filled in from reference TRBV5-8 and TRBJ2-5, reads EAGVTQSPTHLIKTRGQQATLRCSPISGHTSVYWYQQALGLGLQFLLWYDEGEERNRGNFPPRFSGRQFPNYSSELNVNALELEDSALYLCASSLEGTSFHQETQYFGPGTRLLVL.

The CDR3 sequence: CASSPGLAGGGQFF. The CDR3 nucleotides are TGTGCCAGCTCACCAGGACTAGCGGGCGGTGGGCAGTTCTTC. The chain is built from TRBV18 and TRBJ2-1; 11 positions match TRBD2. Germline V gene lookup returns CDR1 KGHSH and CDR2 LQKENI. Germline trimming cut 2 bases from V and 12 bases from J; bases unmatched to any gene: 6. CDR3 length: 14 residues.

The genes are TRBV7-3 and TRBJ2-1; 8 bases align to TRBD1. The CDR3 runs 15 residues. The ends lost 5 bases at V and 7 bases at J; junction bases unmatched: 10. Germline CDR1 reads SGHTA; CDR2 reads FQGTGA. This chain's CDR3 is CASSPDADRANEQFF. Here the CDR3 DNA reads TGTGCCAGCAGCCCCGACGCGGACAGGGCGAATGAGCAGTTCTTC.

The chain links TRBV9 to TRBJ2-1; 11 nucleotides agree with TRBD2. Germline V gives CDR1 SGDLS, CDR2 YYNGEE. V lost 7 bases and J lost 0; bases outside the gene matches: 15. The CDR3 spans 19 residues. CDR3 amino acids: CASRHASGGTRGSYNEQFF. In DNA form, the CDR3 reads TGTGCCAGCCGCCACGCTAGCGGGGGGACCCGAGGCTCCTACAATGAGCAGTTCTTC.

The chain couples TRBV28 to TRBJ1-5; 11 nucleotides align to TRBD1. V lost 6 bases and J lost 5; bases outside the gene matches: 9. The CDR3 length is 16 residues. The germline V gene has CDR1 MDHEN and CDR2 SYDVKM. In DNA, the CDR3 is TGTGCCAGCAGGACGGACAGGGGGCCCTCTTATCAGCCCCAGCATTTT. Translating it yields CASRTDRGPSYQPQHF.

The chain links TRBV4-3 to TRBJ2-2; 16 bases are shared with TRBD2. Germline V CDR1 and CDR2: LGHNA, YSLEER. The CDR3 consists of 19 residues. Trimming removed 0 bases from V and 3 bases from J; junction bases left unmatched: 4. The CDR3 DNA reads as TGCGCCAGCAGCCAAGAAGGGACTAGCGGGGGGGCTTACACCGGGGAGCTGTTTTTT. This translates into CASSQEGTSGGAYTGELFF.